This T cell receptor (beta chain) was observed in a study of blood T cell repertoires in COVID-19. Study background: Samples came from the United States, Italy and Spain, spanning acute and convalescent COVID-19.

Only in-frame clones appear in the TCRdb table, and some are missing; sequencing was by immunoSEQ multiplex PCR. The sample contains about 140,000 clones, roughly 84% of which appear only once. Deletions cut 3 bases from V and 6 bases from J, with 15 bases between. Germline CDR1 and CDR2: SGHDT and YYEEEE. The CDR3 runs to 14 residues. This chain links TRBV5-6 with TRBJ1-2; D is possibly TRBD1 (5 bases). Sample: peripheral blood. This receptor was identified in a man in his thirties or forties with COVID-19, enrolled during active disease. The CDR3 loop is CASSYVAAGNGYTF. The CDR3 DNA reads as TGTGCCAGCAGCTATGTAGCGGCAGGGAATGGCTACACCTTC.